These T cell receptor beta chains were read from a single sample in a study of CD8+CD57+ T cells in acquired aplastic anemia. TCRdb re-called the reads with MiXCR, one entry per CDR3 protein. The profile shows about 190,000 distinct CDR3 sequences, under 55% of them singletons. Sample: sorted CD4+, CD8+, or CD8+CD57+ T cells (not recorded which) from PBMCs. Receptors were obtained from a human donor with aplastic anemia. CDR3s include the opening cysteine and the closing phenylalanine or tryptophan. A D gene is named only where the DNA matches it firmly. The size entry is marked missing in some rows and otherwise reads once, few, many or a size class.

j_gene	d_gene	abundance	v_gene	CDR3aa
TRBJ1-3	-	many	TRBV7-2	CASSLAYPGAPGNTIYF
TRBJ2-1	-	many	TRBV12-3/TRBV12-4	CASSPMRQARGYNEQFF
TRBJ2-7	TRBD2	many	TRBV9	CASSAQLAARGEQYF
TRBJ1-3	-	few	TRBV15	CATSSRRQVSGNTIYF
TRBJ2-5	-	-	TRBV18	CASSPLPGQETQYF
TRBJ1-4	TRBD1	-	TRBV10-3	CASSSDRINEKLFF
TRBJ2-7	-	-	TRBV12-3/TRBV12-4	CASSLRPREILEDARSGQYF
TRBJ2-6	-	many	TRBV5-1	CASSLRAASGANVLTF
TRBJ1-6	TRBD1	-	TRBV11-2	CASSTSRQGRNSPLHF
TRBJ1-6	TRBD1	few	TRBV11-1	CASSSPPGTGGSYNSPLHF
TRBJ2-5	TRBD1	once	TRBV20-1	CSAGGQGIGETQYF
TRBJ2-1	-	few	TRBV2	CASRESSNHEQFF
TRBJ2-5	-	many	TRBV19	CASSVGGGETQYF
TRBJ2-7	-	-	TRBV2	CASSHPSSGGSYEQYF
TRBJ1-2	-	-	TRBV19	CASSIPTYSYGYTF
TRBJ2-2	-	-	TRBV7-6	CASSFADNTGELFF
TRBJ1-1	-	-	TRBV29-1	CSVVYRVTEAFF